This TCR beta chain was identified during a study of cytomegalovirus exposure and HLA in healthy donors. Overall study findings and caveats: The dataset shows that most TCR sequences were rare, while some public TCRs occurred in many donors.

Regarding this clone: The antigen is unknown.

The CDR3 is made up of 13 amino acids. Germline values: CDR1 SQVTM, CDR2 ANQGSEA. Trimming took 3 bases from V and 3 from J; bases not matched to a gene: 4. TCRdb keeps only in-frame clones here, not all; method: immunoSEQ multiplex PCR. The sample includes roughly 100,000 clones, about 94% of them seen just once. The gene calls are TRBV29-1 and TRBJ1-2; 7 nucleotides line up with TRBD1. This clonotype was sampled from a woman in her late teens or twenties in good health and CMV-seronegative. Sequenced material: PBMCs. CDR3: CSVEAGQDYGYTF. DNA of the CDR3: TGCAGCGTTGAGGCCGGACAGGACTATGGCTACACCTTC.